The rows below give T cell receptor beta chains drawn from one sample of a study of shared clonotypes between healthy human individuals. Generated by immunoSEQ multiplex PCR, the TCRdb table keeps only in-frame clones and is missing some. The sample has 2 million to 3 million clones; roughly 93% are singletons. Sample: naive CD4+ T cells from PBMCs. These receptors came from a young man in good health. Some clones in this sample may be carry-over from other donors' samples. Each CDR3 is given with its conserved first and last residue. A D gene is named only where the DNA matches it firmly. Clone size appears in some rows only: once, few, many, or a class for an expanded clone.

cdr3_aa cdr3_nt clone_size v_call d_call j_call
CASSKGGVVQGADTQYF TGTGCCAGCAGCAAAGGAGGGGTGGTTCAGGGTGCAGATACGCAGTATTTT . TRBV7-9 . TRBJ2-3
CASSNTREKLFF TGTGCCAGCAGCAATACCCGCGAAAAACTGTTTTTT once TRBV28 . TRBJ1-4
CASSVGYSVGIPYNEQFF TGTGCCAGCAGCGTAGGGTATAGCGTGGGGATACCCTACAATGAGCAGTTCTTC . TRBV9 . TRBJ2-1
CASSLRTGEPYEQYF TGCGCCAGCAGCTTGAGGACAGGGGAACCCTACGAGCAGTACTTC few TRBV5-1 TRBD1 TRBJ2-7
CASSPLQGADEQFF TGTGCCAGCTCACCGCTACAGGGTGCCGATGAGCAGTTCTTC few TRBV18 . TRBJ2-1
CASSVTGNQPQHF TGTGCCAGCAGTGTCACCGGGAATCAGCCCCAGCATTTT . TRBV2 . TRBJ1-5
CASSIVGGATGNTIYF TGTGCCAGTAGTATTGTTGGAGGGGCCACTGGAAACACCATATATTTT . TRBV19 . TRBJ1-3
CASSRGTYNEQFF TGTGCCAGCAGCCGGGGAACGTACAATGAGCAGTTCTTC . TRBV14 . TRBJ2-1
CASSQWQGPNYGYTF TGCGCCAGCAGTCAATGGCAAGGGCCTAACTATGGCTACACCTTC . TRBV23-1 . TRBJ1-2
CASSLGPGATNYGYTF TGCGCCAGCAGCTTGGGACCGGGCGCAACTAACTATGGCTACACCTTC . TRBV5-1 . TRBJ1-2
CASSLRGPAVGSGRAGEQFF TGTGCCAGCAGCTTAAGGGGGCCCGCTGTGGGTAGCGGGAGGGCAGGTGAGCAGTTCTTC . TRBV7-3 TRBD2 TRBJ2-1
CASSSPTGTLTYEQYF TGTGCCAGCAGCTCACCCACCGGGACACTCACCTACGAGCAGTACTTC . TRBV5-5 . TRBJ2-7
CASSGGARYGYTF TGTGCCAGCAGCGGGGGGGCGCGGTATGGCTACACCTTC . TRBV28 . TRBJ1-2
CATSRDRGTGNTIYF TGTGCCACCAGCCGGGACCGGGGTACTGGAAACACCATATATTTT . TRBV15 . TRBJ1-3
CSVEASGQGGSYGYTF TGCAGCGTTGAGGCAAGTGGACAGGGCGGGAGCTATGGCTACACCTTC . TRBV29-1 TRBD1 TRBJ1-2
CATKTGNYGYTF TGTGCCACTAAGACAGGGAACTATGGCTACACCTTC . TRBV6-5 TRBD1 TRBJ1-2
CASSGGTGTIEQYF TGTGCCAGCAGTGGGGGGACAGGGACCATCGAGCAGTACTTC . TRBV28 TRBD1 TRBJ2-7
CASSPARVGANVLTF TGTGCCAGCTCACCGGCGAGGGTTGGGGCCAACGTCCTGACTTTC . TRBV18 . TRBJ2-6
CASSVDGAFGYTF TGTGCCAGCAGCGTAGATGGGGCGTTTGGCTACACCTTC once TRBV9 . TRBJ1-2
CASSLTGGGDGYTF TGTGCCAGCAGCCTCACAGGGGGCGGGGATGGCTACACCTTC . TRBV7-3 TRBD1 TRBJ1-2
CASSPLTGRLNEKLFF TGCGCCAGCAGCCCATTGACGGGACGCTTAAATGAAAAACTGTTTTTT . TRBV5-1 . TRBJ1-4
CASSQPRDGHYEQYF TGCGCCAGCAGCCAGCCTCGGGACGGACACTACGAGCAGTACTTC . TRBV4-1 . TRBJ2-7
CASSDRGPNTEAFF TGTGCCAGCAGCGACAGGGGGCCGAACACTGAAGCTTTCTTT . TRBV2 TRBD1 TRBJ1-1
CASRPGQVSTNEKLFF TGCGCCAGCAGGCCGGGACAGGTGTCAACTAATGAAAAACTGTTTTTT . TRBV4-1 TRBD1 TRBJ1-4
CASSLAQGADTQYF TGCGCCAGCAGCTTGGCACAGGGGGCAGATACGCAGTATTTT . TRBV5-1 TRBD1 TRBJ2-3
CASSLGQGLESPLHF TGTGCCAGCTCACTGGGCCAGGGTTTGGAGTCACCCCTCCACTTT . TRBV18 . TRBJ1-6
CSVGTGTNTEAFF TGCAGCGTTGGGACAGGAACGAACACTGAAGCTTTCTTT . TRBV29-1 TRBD1 TRBJ1-1
CASRPGQRDEKLFF TGTGCCAGCAGGCCCGGACAGAGGGACGAAAAACTGTTTTTT . TRBV6-5 . TRBJ1-4
CASGAGGAEGEKLFF TGTGCCAGTGGTGCCGGGGGGGCAGAAGGTGAAAAACTGTTTTTT . TRBV28 . TRBJ1-4
CATSKAGGVGELFF TGTGCCACCAGCAAGGCGGGAGGGGTCGGGGAGCTGTTTTTT . TRBV15 TRBD2 TRBJ2-2
CASSPRWGGAETQYF TGTGCCAGCAGCCCTCGGTGGGGCGGGGCCGAGACCCAGTACTTC . TRBV7-2 . TRBJ2-5
CASSLGTNEKLFF TGCGCCAGCAGCTTGGGTACTAATGAAAAACTGTTTTTT . TRBV5-1 . TRBJ1-4
CASSLDRRTDTQYF TGTGCCAGCAGCCTGGACAGGCGCACAGATACGCAGTATTTT . TRBV2 TRBD1 TRBJ2-3
CASSRSPGPQFGYEQYF TGTGCCAGCAGTAGATCCCCGGGCCCGCAATTCGGATACGAGCAGTACTTC . TRBV28 . TRBJ2-7
CASSRRQREFEDTQYF TGCGCCAGCTCGAGACGCCAGCGGGAGTTCGAAGATACGCAGTATTTT . TRBV5-1 TRBD2 TRBJ2-3
CASTLRDRGIGYGYTF TGTGCCAGCACCCTCCGGGACAGGGGGATAGGCTATGGCTACACCTTC . TRBV28 TRBD1 TRBJ1-2
CASRLGAEANSYEQYF TGTGCCAGCCGCCTGGGGGCCGAAGCGAACTCCTACGAGCAGTACTTC once TRBV4-2 . TRBJ2-7
CASSLLGTSVYNEQFF TGTGCCAGCAGCTTATTGGGGACTAGCGTATACAATGAGCAGTTCTTC . TRBV7-9 TRBD2 TRBJ2-1
CAWAGWGAAGELFF TGTGCCTGGGCGGGATGGGGGGCCGCCGGGGAGCTGTTTTTT few TRBV30 . TRBJ2-2
CASSRGLAGQSYEQYF TGTGCCAGCAGCCGGGGACTAGCGGGCCAATCCTACGAGCAGTACTTC . TRBV7-9 TRBD2 TRBJ2-7
CASSSGTSGRIEQFF TGTGCCAGCAGCTCGGGCACTAGCGGGAGAATTGAGCAGTTCTTC . TRBV7-3 TRBD2 TRBJ2-1
CASSLKQGKETQYF TGTGCCAGCAGCTTAAAACAGGGGAAAGAGACCCAGTACTTC once TRBV11-2 TRBD1 TRBJ2-5
CASSLGTLGTEAFF TGTGCCAGCAGCTTAGGAACCTTGGGCACTGAAGCTTTCTTT . TRBV7-9 . TRBJ1-1
CASSLTPYNEQFF TGTGCCAGCAGCTTAACTCCGTACAATGAGCAGTTCTTC . TRBV7-3 . TRBJ2-1
CASSRGDYNEQFF TGTGCCAGCAGCCGGGGCGACTACAATGAGCAGTTCTTC . TRBV7-9 . TRBJ2-1
CASSAYGTQGLQETQYF TGTGCCAGCTCAGCTTACGGGACTCAAGGCCTCCAAGAGACCCAGTACTTC . TRBV5-6 . TRBJ2-5
CATAILWSGTDTQYF TGTGCCACTGCGATTTTGTGGAGCGGGACAGATACGCAGTATTTT . TRBV6-1 . TRBJ2-3
CASSTTSGTDTQYF TGTGCCAGCAGCACGACTAGCGGGACAGATACGCAGTATTTT . TRBV7-3 TRBD2 TRBJ2-3
CASSPRGGQGYGYTF TGTGCCAGCAGCCCCAGGGGGGGACAGGGGTATGGCTACACCTTC . TRBV9 TRBD1 TRBJ1-2